The 10 T cell receptor beta chains reported below all come from one sample, sequenced in a study of beta chain features in type 1 diabetes. Every isolated RNA sample was fully reverse transcribed, so sequencing captured expressed TCRB transcripts. Here immunoSEQ multiplex PCR was the method, and the copy in TCRdb shows in-frame clones only, minus some. The table has about 330,000 clones, 8% to 13% seen once. Sequencing input: naive CD4+ T cells from blood. These receptors came from a woman in her thirties in good health.

This clone was seen a handful of times. V gene TRBV28 combines with J gene TRBJ2-1, with 11 bases lining up with TRBD2. V was pared by 9 bases and J by 6 bases, with 7 bases of the junction left unmatched. This CDR3 is built from 14 residues. Per germline, CDR1 MDHEN and CDR2 SYDVKM. CDR3: CASYTSGRINEQFF. The CDR3 bases are TGTGCCAGTTACACTAGCGGGAGAATCAATGAGCAGTTCTTC.

This clone was observed a handful of times. V is TRBV7-9 and J is TRBJ2-5, with TRBD1 matching over 8 bases. The CDR3 spans 16 residues. J was trimmed by 1 base and V by 5 bases; bases with no gene match: 9. The V gene's germline CDR1 is SEHNR and CDR2 FQNEAQ (reference sequence). This CDR3 is CASSRGTGGFQETQYF. The CDR3 DNA follows: TGTGCCAGCAGCCGCGGGACAGGAGGATTCCAAGAGACCCAGTACTTC.

J is TRBJ2-7 and V is TRBV7-2; TRBD2 aligns across 9 bases. CDR3 length: 18 residues. Germline V gene data show CDR1 as SGHTA and CDR2 as FQGNSA. With 2 bases clipped from V and 7 bases from J, the junction kept 18 bases outside the gene matches. The CDR3 loop reads CASSLRGRGAGGPGEQYF. In DNA form, the CDR3 reads TGTGCCAGCAGCTTAAGGGGCCGCGGGGCGGGAGGGCCCGGGGAGCAGTACTTC.

There are a few counts of this clone. V gene TRBV10-3 combines with J gene TRBJ2-5, with TRBD1 matching over 7 bases. Germline CDR1 reads ENHRY; CDR2 reads SYGVKD. This CDR3 is 12 amino acids long. The trim removed 8 bases at V and 1 base at J, leaving 1 base unmatched. In DNA, the CDR3 is TGTGCCATCCGGGACAGCCAAGAGACCCAGTACTTC. Translating gives CAIRDSQETQYF.

This rearrangement joins TRBV29-1 to TRBJ2-3; 8 positions match TRBD1. Trimming at V came to 8 bases and at J to 1 base, leaving 8 bases not matched to a gene. Looked up from germline, CDR1 is SQVTM and CDR2 is ANQGSEA. The CDR3 is made up of 14 amino acids. The CDR3 protein is CSSTGTGRTDTQYF. The CDR3 bases are TGCAGCTCCACCGGGACAGGACGCACAGATACGCAGTATTTT.

This clone showed up just a few times. V is TRBV19 and J is TRBJ1-1, with D tentatively TRBD1 (5 bases). The CDR3 contains 13 residues. Looked up from germline, CDR1 is LNHDA and CDR2 is SQIVND (reference sequence). Deletions cut 6 bases from V and 1 base from J, with 9 bases between. CDR3 in amino acids: CASRPTGNTEAFF. The CDR3 region has the DNA TGTGCCAGTAGACCCACAGGGAACACTGAAGCTTTCTTT.

This chain links TRBV4-2 with TRBJ2-1; 10 bases fit TRBD2. J gave up 6 bases and V 8 bases, and 4 bases lay outside the gene matches. This CDR3 spans 13 amino acids. CDR1 LGHNA and CDR2 YNFKEQ come from the germline V gene. CDR3 loop: CASSSGRVNEQFF. Written as DNA, the CDR3 is TGTGCCAGCTCTAGCGGGAGAGTCAATGAGCAGTTCTTC.

This clone has just one count. The chain recombines TRBV5-6 with TRBJ2-7; 8 positions agree with TRBD2. With V trimmed by 4 bases and J by 3 bases, 9 bases remained unmatched. CDR1 is SGHDT and CDR2 is YYEEEE in the germline V gene. The CDR3 contains 15 residues. The CDR3 sequence is CASSRVWAGGYEQYF. The CDR3 region has the DNA TGTGCCAGCAGCCGGGTGTGGGCGGGAGGCTACGAGCAGTACTTC.

This chain uses TRBV4-2 with TRBJ1-2, with TRBD1 matching over 9 bases. The V and J ends lost 3 bases and 4 bases, in that order; junction bases with no gene match: 6. CDR1 LGHNA and CDR2 YNFKEQ come from the germline V gene. This CDR3 is built from 15 residues. In nucleotides, the CDR3 is TGTGCCAGCAGCCAGCCACAGGGGGCAACCTATGGCTACACCTTC. Translating it yields CASSQPQGATYGYTF.

This clone was seen a few times. The rearrangement uses TRBV27 and TRBJ2-3; TRBD2 matches 10 bases. The junction had 3 bases not matched to a gene; V was cut back by 0 bases and J by 6 bases. CDR3 size: 15 residues. Germline CDR1 is MNHEY and CDR2 is SMNVEV (reference sequence). The CDR3 DNA follows: TGTGCCAGCAGTTTATCGTGGACTAGCGGTGATACGCAGTATTTT. Protein sequence: CASSLSWTSGDTQYF.